This entry is about one TCR beta chain. This record comes from a study of T-cell reconstitution after alpha-beta-depleted transplantation in children. Germline V gene sequence: CDR1 MNHEY, CDR2 SMNVEV (reference sequence). This CDR3 has 13 residues. The V and J ends lost 3 bases and 8 bases respectively, with 12 bases between them. Unique molecular identifiers were incorporated during preparation of the TCRbeta library. TCRdb reprocessed the PCR reads with MiXCR, giving one entry per CDR3 protein. The sample includes about 900,000 distinct CDR3 sequences, roughly 29% of them seen just once. The sequences come from PBMCs, mostly from graft donor cells, collected 360 days after TCRalphabeta/CD19-depleted stem cell transplant. This clonotype was sampled from a boy under two years old who had a stem cell transplant for SCID, so the T cells may come from the graft donor. The rearrangement links TRBV27 to TRBJ2-3; D is possibly TRBD2 (6 bases). CDR3 DNA: TGTGCCAGCAGTTTGGGGACTTTTGGTACGCAGTATTTT. Its translation is CASSLGTFGTQYF.